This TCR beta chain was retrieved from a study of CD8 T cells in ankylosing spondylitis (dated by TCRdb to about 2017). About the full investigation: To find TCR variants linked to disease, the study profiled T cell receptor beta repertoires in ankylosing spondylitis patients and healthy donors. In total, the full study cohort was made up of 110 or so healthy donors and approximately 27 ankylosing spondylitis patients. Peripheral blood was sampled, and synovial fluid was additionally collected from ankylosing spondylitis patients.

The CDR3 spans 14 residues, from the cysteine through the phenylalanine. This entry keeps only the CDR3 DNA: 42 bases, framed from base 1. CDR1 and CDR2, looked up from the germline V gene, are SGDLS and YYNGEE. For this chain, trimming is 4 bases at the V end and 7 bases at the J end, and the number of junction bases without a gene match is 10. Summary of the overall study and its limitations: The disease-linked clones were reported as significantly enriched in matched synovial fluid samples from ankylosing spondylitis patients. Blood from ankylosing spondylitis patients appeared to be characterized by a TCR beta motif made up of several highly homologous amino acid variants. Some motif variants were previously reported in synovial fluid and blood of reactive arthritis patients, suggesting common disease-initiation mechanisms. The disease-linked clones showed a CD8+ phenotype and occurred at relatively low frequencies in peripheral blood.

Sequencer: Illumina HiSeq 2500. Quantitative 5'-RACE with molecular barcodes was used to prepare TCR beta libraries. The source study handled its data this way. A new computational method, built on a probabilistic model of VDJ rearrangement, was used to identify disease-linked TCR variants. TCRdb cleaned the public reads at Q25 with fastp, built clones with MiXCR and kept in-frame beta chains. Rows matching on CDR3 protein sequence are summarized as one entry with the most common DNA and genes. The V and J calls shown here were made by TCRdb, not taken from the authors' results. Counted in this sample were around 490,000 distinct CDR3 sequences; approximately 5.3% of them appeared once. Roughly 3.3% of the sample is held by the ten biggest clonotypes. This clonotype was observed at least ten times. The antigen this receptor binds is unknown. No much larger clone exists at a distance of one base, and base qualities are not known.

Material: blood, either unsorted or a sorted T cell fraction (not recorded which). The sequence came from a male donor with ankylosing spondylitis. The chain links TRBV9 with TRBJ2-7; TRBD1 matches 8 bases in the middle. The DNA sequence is TGTGCCAGCAGCACGGGACAGGCCCGTGGGGAGCAGTACTTC. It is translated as CASSTGQARGEQYF. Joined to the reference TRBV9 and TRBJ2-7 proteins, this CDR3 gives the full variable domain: DSGVTQTPKHLITATGQRVTLRCSPRSGDLSVYWYQQSLDQGLQFLIQYYNGEERAKGNILERFSAQQFPDLHSELNLSSLELGDSALYFCASSTGQARGEQYFGPGTRLTVT.